This TCR beta chain stems from a study of T cell responses to AZD1222 COVID-19 vaccine (dated by TCRdb to the early 2020s). Turning to the overall study: AZD1222 recipients given second doses at about 4 weeks or at about 12 weeks were pooled, since spike-specific TCR depth and breadth were not found to differ between the two schedules. Trial participants were enrolled by age into subgroups of 18-55, 56-69 and 70-plus years, and approximately 150, 30 and 60 TCR-sequenced participants, respectively, were included in these subgroups. TCR sequencing was performed for about 250 trial participants, of whom some 200 were given two doses of AZD1222 and around 26 were given two doses of MenACWY control vaccine. Broader findings and caveats from the paper: The 56-69-year group was small, and its depth increase did not reach significance, likely because of low power. Because no samples from the day 14 peak response were available, repertoires could be characterized only after the peak T cell response. After two AZD1222 doses, spike-specific TCR breadth and depth were significantly higher than at day 0 and than in MenACWY recipients. Most participants were white British and females outnumbered males, and the authors suggested that clonal diversity may have been underestimated. Conclusions about previously exposed vaccinees are limited, since just five or six AZD1222 recipients were seropositive for SARS-CoV-2 at baseline. Nearly half of unique spike-specific TCRs reportedly recognized epitopes outside regions mutated in the B.1.351 and B.1.1.7 variants. The whole spike protein was spanned by vaccine-associated CD4 TCRs, and dominant responses were seen in regions 160-218 and 743-854.

The CDR3 regions of human TCRbeta chains were analyzed by immunosequencing. Per the source publication's procedure: Repertoire TCRs were matched against a reference library of SARS-CoV-2-specific TCRs generated with the MIRA antigen-specificity platform. Breadth meant the fraction of unique TCRs that were SARS-CoV-2-associated, whereas depth meant the fraction of total T cells that were SARS-CoV-2-associated. Using the MIRA data, each spike-specific TCR was assigned both to the spike region to which the TCR was reactive and to a CD4 or CD8 class. Log10-transformed breadth and depth values were compared by one-way ANOVA with Sidak's multiple comparisons tests. The source is immuneACCESS, and TCRdb retained only in-frame sequences with V and J called. Part of the clones is not carried over; for the studies checked, unresolved V genes explain less than half of this, and the remainder is unexplained. The V and J calls and the clone size are those of that table, but D and trimming were determined from the DNA. This sample lists more than 65,000 clones; roughly nine tenths were detected once. The ten largest clones capture around 6.7% of the sample.

The V and J ends are trimmed by 1 base and 3 bases, leaving 9 bases between them. The CDR3, cysteine through phenylalanine, is 15 amino acids long. Solely the CDR3 DNA is kept, with 45 bases framed from the first base. The germline V gene gives CDR1 as SGHTA and CDR2 as FQGNSA. Concerning this clone itself: Its antigen specificity is not known. No base-level quality is on record; no much larger clone is a single base apart.

The sample's time point label is to be understood as: baseline before first vaccination. The vaccinee samples were drawn from two UK trials, COV001 and COV002, one of which was a single-blind randomized controlled phase 2/3 trial testing AZD1222 (ChAdOx1 nCoV-19) in healthy adults. For TCRbeta chain sequencing, PBMC samples were collected from trial participants at day 0 and at day 28 after the second dose. This sequence originates from an adult in good health. The rearranged segments are TRBV7-2 and TRBJ1-4, with no D gene named confidently. The source was peripheral blood, collected on day 0 of AZD1222 vaccination. The CDR3: CASSLGGIANEKLFF. The bases are TGTGCCAGCAGCTTAGGTGGCATCGCTAATGAAAAACTGTTTTTT. This CDR3, with the reference TRBV7-2 and TRBJ1-4 proteins standing in past its ends, gives the full variable domain GAGVSQSPSNKVTEKGKDVELRCDPISGHTALYWYRQSLGQGLEFLIYFQGNSAPDKSGLPSDRFSAERTGGSVSTLTIQRTQQEDSAVYLCASSLGGIANEKLFFGSGTQLSVL.